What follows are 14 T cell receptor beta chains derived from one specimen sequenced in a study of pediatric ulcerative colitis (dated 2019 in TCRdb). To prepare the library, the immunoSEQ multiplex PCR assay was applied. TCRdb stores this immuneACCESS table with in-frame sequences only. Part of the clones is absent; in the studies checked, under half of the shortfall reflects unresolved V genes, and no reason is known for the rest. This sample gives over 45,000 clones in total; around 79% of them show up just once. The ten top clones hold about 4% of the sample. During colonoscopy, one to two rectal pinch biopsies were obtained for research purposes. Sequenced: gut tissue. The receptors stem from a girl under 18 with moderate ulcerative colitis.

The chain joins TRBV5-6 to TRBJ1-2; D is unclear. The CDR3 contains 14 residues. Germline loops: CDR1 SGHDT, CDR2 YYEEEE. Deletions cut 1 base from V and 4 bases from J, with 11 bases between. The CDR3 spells CASSLNRYSYGYTF. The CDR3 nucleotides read TGTGCCAGCAGCTTGAACCGTTACTCCTATGGCTACACCTTC.

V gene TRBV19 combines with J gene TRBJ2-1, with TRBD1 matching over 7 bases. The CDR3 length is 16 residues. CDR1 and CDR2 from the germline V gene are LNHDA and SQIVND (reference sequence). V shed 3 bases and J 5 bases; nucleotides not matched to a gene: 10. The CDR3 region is CASSMLLTGTNNEQFF. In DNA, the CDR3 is TGTGCCAGTAGTATGCTTCTGACAGGGACCAACAATGAGCAGTTCTTC.

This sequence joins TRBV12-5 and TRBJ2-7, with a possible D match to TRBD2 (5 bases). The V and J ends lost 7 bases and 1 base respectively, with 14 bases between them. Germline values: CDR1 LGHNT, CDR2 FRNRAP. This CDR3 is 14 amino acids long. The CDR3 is CASAPDFPSYEQYF. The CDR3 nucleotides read TGTGCTAGTGCCCCGGACTTCCCTTCCTACGAGCAGTACTTC.

This CDR3 is CSVEDPRYSNYEQYF. The CDR3 DNA follows: TGCAGCGTTGAAGATCCCCGTTACTCCAACTACGAGCAGTACTTC. The V gene is TRBV29-1, the J gene TRBJ2-7; the D is unclear. Trimming removed 0 bases at V and 3 bases at J, with 15 bases between. The CDR3 has 15 amino acids. In germline, CDR1 is SQVTM, CDR2 ANQGSEA.

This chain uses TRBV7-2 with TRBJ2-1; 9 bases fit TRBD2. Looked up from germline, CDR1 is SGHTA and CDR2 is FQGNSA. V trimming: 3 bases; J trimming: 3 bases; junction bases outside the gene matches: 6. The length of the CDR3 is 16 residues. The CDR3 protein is CASSFRSGSHYNEQFF. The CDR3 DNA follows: TGTGCCAGCAGCTTCCGTAGCGGGAGTCACTACAATGAGCAGTTCTTC.

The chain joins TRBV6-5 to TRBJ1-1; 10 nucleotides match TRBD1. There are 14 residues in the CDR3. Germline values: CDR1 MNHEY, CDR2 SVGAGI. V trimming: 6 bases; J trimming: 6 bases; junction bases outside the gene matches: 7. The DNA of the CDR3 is TGTGCCAGCAGCCTCGACAGGGGGCTGGCTGAAGCTTTCTTT. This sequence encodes CASSLDRGLAEAFF.

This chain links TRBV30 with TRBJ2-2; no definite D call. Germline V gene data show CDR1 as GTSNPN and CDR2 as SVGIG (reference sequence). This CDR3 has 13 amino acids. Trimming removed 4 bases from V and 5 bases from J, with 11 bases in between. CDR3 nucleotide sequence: TGTGCCTGGACCTCCTATCCGACCGGGGAGCTGTTTTTT. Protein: CAWTSYPTGELFF.

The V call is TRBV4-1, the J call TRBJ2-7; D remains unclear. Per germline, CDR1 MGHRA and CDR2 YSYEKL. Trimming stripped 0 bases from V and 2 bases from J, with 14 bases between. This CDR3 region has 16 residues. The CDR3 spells CASSQEALDAPYEQYF. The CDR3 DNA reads TGCGCCAGCAGCCAAGAGGCGCTAGACGCTCCCTACGAGCAGTACTTC.

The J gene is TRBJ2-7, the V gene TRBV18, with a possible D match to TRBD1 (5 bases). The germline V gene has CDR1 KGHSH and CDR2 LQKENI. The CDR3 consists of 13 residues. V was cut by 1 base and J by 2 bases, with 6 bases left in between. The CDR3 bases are TGTGCCAGCTCACCACAGGGGACCTACGAGCAGTACTTC. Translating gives CASSPQGTYEQYF.

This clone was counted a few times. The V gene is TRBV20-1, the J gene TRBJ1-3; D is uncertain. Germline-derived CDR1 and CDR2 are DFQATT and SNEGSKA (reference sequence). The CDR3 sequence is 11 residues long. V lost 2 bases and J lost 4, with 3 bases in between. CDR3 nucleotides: TGCAGTGCTAGATCCGGAAACACCATATATTTT. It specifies CSARSGNTIYF.

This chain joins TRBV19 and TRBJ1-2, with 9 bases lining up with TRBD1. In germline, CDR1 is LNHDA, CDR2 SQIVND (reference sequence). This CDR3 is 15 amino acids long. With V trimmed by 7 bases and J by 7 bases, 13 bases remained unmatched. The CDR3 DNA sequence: TGTGCCAGTACGGACAGGGGTGGTTTTGCCTCTGGCTACACCTTC. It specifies CASTDRGGFASGYTF.

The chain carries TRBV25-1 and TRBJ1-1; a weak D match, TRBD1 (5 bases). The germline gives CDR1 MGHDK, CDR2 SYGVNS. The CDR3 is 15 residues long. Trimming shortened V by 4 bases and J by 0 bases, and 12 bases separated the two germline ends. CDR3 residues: CASSVGGDLNTEAFF. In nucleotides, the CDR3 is TGTGCCAGCAGTGTTGGGGGGGACCTGAACACTGAAGCTTTCTTT. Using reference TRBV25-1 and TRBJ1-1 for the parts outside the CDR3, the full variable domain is EADIYQTPRYLVIGTGKKITLECSQTMGHDKMYWYQQDPGMELHLIHYSYGVNSTEKGDLSSESTVSRIRTEHFPLTLESARPSHTSQYLCASSVGGDLNTEAFFGQGTRLTVV.

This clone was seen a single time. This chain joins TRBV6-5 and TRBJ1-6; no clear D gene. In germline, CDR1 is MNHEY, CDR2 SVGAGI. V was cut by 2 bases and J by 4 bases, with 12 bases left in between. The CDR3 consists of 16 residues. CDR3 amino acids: CASSYARTAYNSPLHF. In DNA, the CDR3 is TGTGCCAGCAGTTACGCCCGGACGGCTTATAATTCACCCCTCCACTTT.

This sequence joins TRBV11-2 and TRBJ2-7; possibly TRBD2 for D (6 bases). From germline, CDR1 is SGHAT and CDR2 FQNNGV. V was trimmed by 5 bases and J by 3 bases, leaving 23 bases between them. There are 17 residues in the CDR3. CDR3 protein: CASSLADFQEGFYEQYF. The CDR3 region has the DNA TGTGCCAGCAGCCTCGCCGATTTTCAGGAGGGGTTCTACGAGCAGTACTTC.